These 28 T cell receptor beta chains share one sample of origin, sequenced in a study of Ad26.COV2.S vaccination and SARS-CoV-2 variants. Libraries were prepared by immunoSEQ multiplex PCR; TCRdb keeps only in-frame clonotypes and omits some of them. The table lists around 400,000 clones, roughly 85% of them singletons. The treatment was: around 19 received Ad26.COV2.S at low or high dose, single or two shots; roughly five received placebo; per-sample allocation not given. Vaccine and placebo recipients were sampled on day 63 after the first injection. Source: peripheral blood, taken in a trial of Ad26.COV2.S vaccine versus placebo. These receptors originate from a person aged 18-60 years who received the Ad26.COV2.S COVID-19 vaccine or a placebo.

The genes are TRBV23-1 and TRBJ1-1; the D gene is possibly TRBD1 (5 bases). TRBV23-1 is noted as an ORF with a role that remains uncertain. The CDR3 is 13 residues long. V was clipped by 4 bases and J by 1 base, with 7 bases between them. The CDR3 nucleotides read TGCGCCAGCAGTCGTCAGGGGAACACTGAAGCTTTCTTT. As protein: CASSRQGNTEAFF.

The chain is built from TRBV19 and TRBJ2-3, with D uncertain. CDR1 LNHDA and CDR2 SQIVND come from the germline V gene (reference sequence). The CDR3 covers 13 residues. V gave up 1 base and J gave up 5 bases, with 7 bases separating them. The CDR3 DNA follows: TGTGCCAGTAGTATAGGGTTACAAGATACGCAGTATTTT. This codes for CASSIGLQDTQYF.

This clone appeared a single time. The chain links TRBV15 to TRBJ2-3, with 12 bases aligning to TRBD1. The junction had 6 bases not matched to a gene; V was cut back by 5 bases and J by 3 bases. Germline values: CDR1 LNHNV, CDR2 YYDKDF (reference sequence). The CDR3 extends over 16 amino acids. The CDR3 reads CATSGGTGGATDTQYF. The CDR3 nucleotides are TGTGCCACCAGCGGGGGGACAGGGGGCGCGACAGATACGCAGTATTTT.

This clone was seen a few times. No DNA is shown, since the ends of the CDR3 on it are uncertain; the CDR3 is the one TCRdb lists. The rearrangement joins TRBV7-2 to TRBJ1-6; whether TRBD1, the table's D call, matches the DNA was not checked. From its first to its last residue, the CDR3 has 13 amino acids. Germline CDR1 reads SGHTA; CDR2 reads FQGNSA. CDR3 residues: CASSLVGTGSFHF.

This clone was detected only a few times. This chain joins TRBV4-1 and TRBJ1-3; maybe TRBD1 (6 bases). This CDR3 spans 15 amino acids. Trimming shortened V by 1 base and J by 4 bases, and 11 bases separated the two germline ends. Germline V gene data show CDR1 as MGHRA and CDR2 as YSYEKL. The CDR3 loop reads CASSQGSQGGNTIYF. CDR3 nucleotide sequence: TGCGCCAGCAGCCAAGGAAGCCAGGGGGGAAACACCATATATTTT.

The rearrangement joins TRBV4-1 to TRBJ1-2; no clear D. CDR3 size: 13 residues. CDR1 and CDR2 (germline): MGHRA, YSYEKL. V was shortened by 4 bases and J by 5 bases, with 11 bases between the two germline ends. Here the CDR3 DNA reads TGCGCCAGCAGCCCCCTGGGAGCTTATGGCTACACCTTC. Amino acids: CASSPLGAYGYTF.

The genes are TRBV6-1 and TRBJ1-5; D remains unclear. Germline lookup yields CDR1 MNHNS and CDR2 SASEGT. This CDR3 region has 15 residues. V dropped 2 bases and J dropped 4 bases, with 12 bases sitting between them. CDR3 amino acids: CASSESGRTNQPQHF. In nucleotides, the CDR3 is TGTGCCAGCAGTGAATCCGGGAGGACGAATCAGCCCCAGCATTTT.

The rearrangement uses TRBV9 and TRBJ1-1; D is perhaps TRBD1 (5 bases). Germline CDR1 is SGDLS and CDR2 is YYNGEE. Trimming shortened V by 0 bases and J by 11 bases, and 14 bases separated the two germline ends. The CDR3 loop spans 13 amino acids. CDR3 DNA: TGTGCCAGCAGCGTAGTTGGCGGGGGTGTCGCTTTCTTT. Translated: CASSVVGGGVAFF. Looking up the rest from reference TRBV9 and TRBJ1-1 gives the full variable domain: DSGVTQTPKHLITATGQRVTLRCSPRSGDLSVYWYQQSLDQGLQFLIQYYNGEERAKGNILERFSAQQFPDLHSELNLSSLELGDSALYFCASSVVGGGVAFFGQGTRLTVV.

This clone was picked up a small number of times. The chain carries TRBV5-4 and TRBJ1-1, with a tentative D call TRBD1 (5 bases). This CDR3 has 14 amino acids. Germline CDR1 SGHNT, CDR2 YYREEE (reference sequence). Trimming took 2 bases from V and 5 from J, leaving 13 bases between them. The CDR3 here is CASSFRDMWTEAFF. In DNA form, the CDR3 reads TGTGCCAGCAGCTTCAGGGATATGTGGACTGAAGCTTTCTTT.

This sequence joins TRBV7-9 and TRBJ2-1; possibly TRBD2 for D (6 bases). Germline CDR1 is SEHNR and CDR2 is FQNEAQ (reference sequence). V was shortened by 1 base and J by 1 base, with 8 bases between the two germline ends. This CDR3 contains 15 residues. CDR3 loop: CASSLDGGSYNEQFF. CDR3 coding DNA: TGTGCCAGCAGCTTAGACGGGGGATCCTACAATGAGCAGTTCTTC. Together with reference TRBV7-9 and TRBJ2-1, the CDR3 gives the full variable domain: DTGVSQNPRHKITKRGQNVTFRCDPISEHNRLYWYRQTLGQGPEFLTYFQNEAQLEKSRLLSDRFSAERPKGSFSTLEIQRTEQGDSAMYLCASSLDGGSYNEQFFGPGTRLTVL.

V is TRBV11-3 and J is TRBJ2-3, with D tentatively TRBD1 (6 bases). The germline V and J ends were trimmed by 3 bases and 6 bases, with 10 bases remaining between them. Looked up from germline, CDR1 is SGHNT and CDR2 is YENEEA. The CDR3 covers 13 residues. Here the CDR3 reads CASSFIRGDTQYF. CDR3 DNA: TGTGCCAGCAGCTTTATCAGGGGTGATACGCAGTATTTT. The full variable domain, its missing parts supplied by reference TRBV11-3 and TRBJ2-3, is EAGVVQSPRYKIIEKKQPVAFWCNPISGHNTLYWYLQNLGQGPELLIRYENEEAVDDSQLPKDRFSAERLKGVDSTLKIQPAELGDSAVYLCASSFIRGDTQYFGPGTRLTVL.

The chain recombines TRBV9 with TRBJ2-1; unclear D gene. Germline loops: CDR1 SGDLS, CDR2 YYNGEE. The V end lost 0 bases, the J end lost 6 bases, and 13 bases lay between the germline ends. The CDR3 runs 15 residues. The CDR3 loop reads CASSVESRESNEQFF. The CDR3 region has the DNA TGTGCCAGCAGCGTAGAAAGCCGAGAGAGCAATGAGCAGTTCTTC.

This clone was counted a single time. The V gene is TRBV29-1, the J gene TRBJ2-5, with 10 nucleotides matching TRBD1. Germline CDR1 is SQVTM and CDR2 is ANQGSEA. With 8 bases clipped from V and 3 bases from J, the junction kept 6 bases outside the gene matches. The CDR3 spans 13 residues. This CDR3 reads CSTTGTGEETQYF. Written as DNA, the CDR3 is TGCAGCACAACCGGGACAGGGGAAGAGACCCAGTACTTC.

The J gene is TRBJ2-1, the V gene TRBV2, with D maybe TRBD1 (5 bases). The length of the CDR3 is 13 residues. Germline V gene sequence: CDR1 SNHLY, CDR2 FYNNEI. Between the trimmed V and J ends, which lost 2 bases and 12 bases, there was a span of 14 bases. The CDR3 loop reads CASSEMVDKGQFF. CDR3 coding DNA: TGTGCCAGCAGTGAAATGGTGGACAAAGGGCAGTTCTTC.

The rearrangement joins TRBV7-8 to TRBJ1-5; D is uncertain. Looked up from germline, CDR1 is SGHVS and CDR2 is FQNEAQ. V lost 0 bases and J 4 bases, leaving 10 bases between the germline ends. The CDR3 length is 15 residues. For the CDR3, the DNA is TGTGCCAGCAGCTTAGCAGGAGGACTGAATCAGCCCCAGCATTTT. Its protein product is CASSLAGGLNQPQHF.

There are a few counts of this clone. In nucleotides, the CDR3 is TGTGCCAGCAGTTTATCTCCCTGGGGCAAAAATTCACCCCTCCACTTT. Its translation: CASSLSPWGKNSPLHF. The chain is built from TRBV27 and TRBJ1-6, with D perhaps TRBD1 (5 bases). CDR1 and CDR2 (germline): MNHEY, SMNVEV (reference sequence). The CDR3 is 16 residues long. The V end was cut by 0 bases, the J end by 7 bases, with 13 bases between.

This chain links TRBV5-5 with TRBJ1-2; the D gene is possibly TRBD1 (6 bases). Germline V gene lookup returns CDR1 SGHKS and CDR2 YYEKEE (reference sequence). The CDR3 extends over 12 amino acids. V dropped 2 bases and J dropped 9 bases, with 11 bases sitting between them. This chain's CDR3 is CASSFRGARYTF. The CDR3 nucleotides read TGTGCCAGCAGCTTCCGGGGGGCCCGCTACACCTTC.

V gene TRBV10-2 combines with J gene TRBJ2-1; D unresolved. Trimming stripped 6 bases from V and 5 bases from J, with 2 bases between. The CDR3 is 10 residues long. From germline, CDR1 is WSHSY and CDR2 SAAADI. This CDR3 is CASRHNEQFF. CDR3 DNA sequence: TGCGCCAGCAGACACAATGAGCAGTTCTTC.

This chain joins TRBV7-9 and TRBJ2-1; TRBD2 is a possible D gene (6 bases). Germline CDR1 and CDR2: SEHNR and FQNEAQ (reference sequence). The CDR3 contains 12 residues. Trimming removed 3 bases from V and 9 bases from J, with 9 bases in between. The CDR3 DNA is TGTGCCAGCAGCTTCGGGCGGGGTGAGCAGTTCTTC. It translates to CASSFGRGEQFF.

As concerns this clone: An end of the junction does not agree with germline; a read error may underlie this. This rearrangement joins TRBV6-5 to TRBJ2-3; 7 nucleotides match TRBD1. Germline V gives CDR1 MNHEY, CDR2 SVGAGI. The CDR3 loop spans 12 amino acids. As DNA, the CDR3 is TGTGCCAGCAGTTCGGGACAGTTTAAAACGGATTTT. Amino acids: CASSSGQFKTDF.

The rearrangement uses TRBV6-1 and TRBJ2-6; 11 bases line up with TRBD2. The CDR3 is 18 residues long. Losses at the gene ends were 2 bases for V and 5 bases for J; bases not matched to a gene: 8. The germline V gene encodes CDR1 MNHNS and CDR2 SASEGT. The CDR3 protein is CASSEYRLAGGRANVLTF. The CDR3, as DNA: TGTGCCAGCAGTGAATATAGGCTAGCGGGGGGTAGGGCCAACGTCCTGACTTTC.

This clone was found once. V gene TRBV25-1 combines with J gene TRBJ1-5; 7 bases agree with TRBD1. Per germline, CDR1 MGHDK and CDR2 SYGVNS. The V segment lost 1 base and the J segment 1 base; nucleotides outside the gene matches: 1. CDR3 size: 15 residues. CDR3 in DNA: TGTGCCAGCAGTGAATCCAGGGGGAGCAATCAGCCCCAGCATTTT. Its translation is CASSESRGSNQPQHF.

The chain couples TRBV3-1 (or the pseudogene TRBV3-2) to TRBJ1-4, with a tentative D call TRBD1 (5 bases). The CDR3 is made up of 15 amino acids. Trimming cost V 2 bases and J 8 bases, with 15 bases left between them. Germline CDR1 and CDR2: LGHDT and YNNKEL (reference sequence). The CDR3 bases are TGTGCCAGCAGCCAATATCAGGGAAAGAGGGAAAAACTGTTTTTT. Encoded protein: CASSQYQGKREKLFF.

Comments on this clone: Within the sample, other DNA sequences also encode this same CDR3. CDR3 in amino acids: CASSQGQGLGSPLHF. The CDR3 coding sequence is TGTGCCAGCAGCCAAGGGCAGGGGTTGGGTTCACCCCTCCACTTT. This sequence joins TRBV3-1 (or the pseudogene TRBV3-2) and TRBJ1-6; a possible D gene is TRBD1 (6 bases). Germline CDR1 reads LGHDT; CDR2 reads YNNKEL (reference sequence). Between the trimmed V and J ends, which lost 1 base and 9 bases, there was a span of 13 bases. CDR3 length: 15 residues.

V is TRBV29-1 and J is TRBJ1-1; the D is unclear. This CDR3 has 13 amino acids. From germline, CDR1 is SQVTM and CDR2 ANQGSEA. Trimming pared 5 bases from V and 0 bases from J, leaving 10 bases between. In DNA, the CDR3 is TGCAGCGTTAAAACCCGAATGAACACTGAAGCTTTCTTT. Its translation is CSVKTRMNTEAFF. The complete variable domain, with remaining parts taken from reference TRBV29-1 and TRBJ1-1, reads SAVISQKPSRDICQRGTSLTIQCQVDSQVTMMFWYRQQPGQSLTLIATANQGSEATYESGFVIDKFPISRPNLTFSTLTVSNMSPEDSSIYLCSVKTRMNTEAFFGQGTRLTVV.

This clone was recorded a few times. The chain has TRBV2 and TRBJ2-3; possible D gene TRBD1, 5 bases. Trimming pared 4 bases from V and 5 bases from J, leaving 22 bases between. In germline, CDR1 is SNHLY, CDR2 FYNNEI. The CDR3 is 17 residues long. This chain's CDR3 is CASSVGPGVQVRDTQYF. In DNA, the CDR3 is TGTGCCAGCAGTGTGGGCCCTGGGGTACAGGTTCGAGATACGCAGTATTTT.

This chain joins TRBV29-1 and TRBJ2-3; 8 nucleotides match TRBD2. Looked up from germline, CDR1 is SQVTM and CDR2 is ANQGSEA. CDR3 length equals 14 residues. V shed 7 bases and J 3 bases; nucleotides not matched to a gene: 9. The CDR3 DNA follows: TGCAGCGCAGATGGGGGCGGGAGGACAGATACGCAGTATTTT. Amino acid sequence: CSADGGGRTDTQYF.

This clone was detected once. The rearrangement links TRBV12-3 or TRBV12-4 to TRBJ1-5; 8 bases are a match to TRBD1. V was pared by 6 bases and J by 12 bases, with 4 bases of the junction left unmatched. This CDR3 contains 11 residues. CDR3 coding DNA: TGTGCCAGCAGCTCCGGACAGGGCCAGCATTTT. Amino acids: CASSSGQGQHF.